The clone carrying this T cell receptor (beta chain) showed up just a few times. CDR3 length: 17 amino acids. The junction had 2 bases not matched to a gene; V was cut back by 0 bases and J by 0 bases. CDR1 LGHNA and CDR2 YNFKEQ come from the germline V gene. Some clones are missing from TCRdb's copy, which holds only in-frame ones; the method was immunoSEQ multiplex PCR. The sample carries some 150,000 clones, around nine tenths recorded once. The sample originates from a study of T cell responses to AZD1222 COVID-19 vaccine. J is TRBJ2-7 and V is TRBV4-2, with TRBD2 identical over 13 bases. Material: peripheral blood, obtained 28 days after the second AZD1222 dose. The receptor comes from an adult who received the AZD1222 COVID-19 vaccine. For the CDR3, the DNA is TGTGCCAGCAGCCAAGAGACTAGCGGGAGGCCCTCCTACGAGCAGTACTTC. It translates to CASSQETSGRPSYEQYF.